The rows below give T cell receptor beta chains drawn from one sample of a study of early stage breast cancer tumors. The data were produced by immunoSEQ multiplex PCR, yet TCRdb's version contains in-frame clones alone and is incomplete. The table lists more than 65,000 clones, around 80% of them singletons. Sequencing input: blood. All receptors come from a person aged 40 to 49 with breast cancer. CDR3s include the opening cysteine and the closing phenylalanine or tryptophan. D genes are given only for firm matches. Size tells how often a clone was seen (once, few, many) or the class of an expanded clone, and some rows leave it out.

d_call j_call v_call clone_size cdr3_aa cdr3_nt
TRBD1 TRBJ1-1 TRBV7-9 . CASTPGGNTEAFF TGTGCCAGCACCCCAGGGGGGAACACTGAAGCTTTCTTT
. TRBJ1-2 TRBV21-1 . CASSKVRRGAANYGYTF TGTGCCAGCAGCAAAGTTCGTCGGGGGGCAGCTAACTATGGCTACACCTTC
. TRBJ2-1 TRBV7-2 . CASSPYTRPDNEQFF TGTGCCAGCAGCCCCTACACGAGGCCGGACAATGAGCAGTTCTTC
. TRBJ2-1 TRBV28 once CASRRYNEQFF TGTGCCAGCCGCCGGTACAATGAGCAGTTCTTC
TRBD2 TRBJ2-4 TRBV6-5 . CASSQLAGGGIQYF TGTGCCAGCAGTCAACTAGCGGGGGGGGGCATTCAGTACTTC
. TRBJ2-7 TRBV18 . CASSPGNHEQYF TGTGCCAGCTCACCAGGTAACCACGAGCAGTACTTC
TRBD1 TRBJ2-7 TRBV19 few CASTLRDRDSEQYF TGTGCCAGTACCCTCCGGGACAGGGATTCCGAGCAGTACTTC
. TRBJ2-1 TRBV30 once CAWSPPRTTRNEQFF TGTGCCTGGAGTCCCCCCCGGACTACTAGGAATGAGCAGTTCTTC
. TRBJ2-3 TRBV9 . CASSSYGLTDTQYF TGTGCCAGCAGCTCTTACGGACTAACAGATACGCAGTATTTT
. TRBJ2-7 TRBV5-4 . CASSRDPTTEQYF TGTGCCAGCAGCCGGGACCCCACCACCGAGCAGTACTTC
. TRBJ2-5 TRBV7-8 . CASSSLGRETQYF TGTGCCAGCAGCTCCCTTGGGAGGGAGACCCAGTACTTC
. TRBJ2-5 TRBV18 . CASSPLGTNQETQYF TGTGCCAGCTCACCTTTGGGGACAAACCAAGAGACCCAGTACTTC
TRBD2 TRBJ2-5 TRBV28 once CASRTGGEEVTQYF TGTGCCAGCAGAACGGGAGGGGAGGAGGTGACCCAGTACTTC
. TRBJ1-1 TRBV1 once CTSSPGPGTGTENTEAFF TGCACCAGCAGCCCTGGTCCCGGGACAGGGACTGAGAACACTGAAGCTTTCTTT
TRBD1 TRBJ1-2 TRBV6-1 . CASSGTGTYGYTF TGTGCCAGCAGTGGGACAGGGACCTATGGCTACACCTTC
. TRBJ2-3 TRBV7-6 . CASSLAGFRTDTQYF TGTGCCAGCAGCTTAGCAGGGTTTCGCACAGATACGCAGTATTTT
. TRBJ1-2 TRBV5-5 . CASSLAVVRANYGYTF TGTGCCAGCAGCTTGGCGGTAGTTAGAGCTAACTATGGCTACACCTTC
TRBD1 TRBJ2-5 TRBV18 . CASSLGTGEWETQYF TGTGCCAGCTCACTCGGGACAGGGGAGTGGGAGACCCAGTACTTC
. TRBJ1-2 TRBV28 . CASSLQGFGGYTF TGTGCCAGCAGCCTACAGGGTTTTGGAGGCTACACCTTC
. TRBJ1-1 TRBV28 few CASSFKSLTEAFF TGTGCCAGCAGTTTTAAGAGTCTCACTGAAGCTTTCTTT
. TRBJ1-5 TRBV29-1 . CSVGGPGGQPQHF TGCAGCGTTGGAGGACCGGGGGGTCAGCCCCAGCATTTT
. TRBJ1-3 TRBV14 . CASSLTPLSRDTIYF TGTGCCAGCAGCCTTACTCCCTTAAGCCGGGACACCATATATTTT
TRBD2 TRBJ2-3 TRBV9 . CASSVEGSGRRDTQYF TGTGCCAGCAGCGTAGAAGGTAGCGGGAGGAGAGATACGCAGTATTTT
. TRBJ1-2 TRBV19 once CASSIGVNYGYTF TGTGCCAGTAGTATCGGGGTTAACTATGGCTACACCTTC
TRBD2 TRBJ2-5 TRBV19 . CASTKRGQETQYF TGTGCCAGTACCAAGCGGGGGCAAGAGACCCAGTACTTC
. TRBJ1-5 TRBV5-5 . CASSLDPGAYSNQPQHF TGTGCCAGCAGCTTGGACCCAGGGGCTTATAGCAATCAGCCCCAGCATTTT
. TRBJ2-3 TRBV27 once CASSSLRAGAIDTQYF TGTGCCAGCAGTTCGCTTCGGGCGGGGGCCATCGATACGCAGTATTTT
TRBD1 TRBJ2-7 TRBV28 few CASRIQGDYEQYF TGTGCCAGCAGGATACAGGGGGACTACGAGCAGTACTTC
. TRBJ1-5 TRBV10-2 . CASSERTNGIQPQHF TGCGCCAGCAGTGAGAGAACCAACGGAATCCAGCCCCAGCATTTT
TRBD1 TRBJ2-7 TRBV13 . CASSLGPGQVGAVCYEQYF TGTGCCAGCAGCCTGGGCCCGGGACAGGTAGGCGCGGTATGCTACGAGCAGTACTTC
. TRBJ1-3 TRBV5-1 . CASSPGETDPSGNTIYF TGCGCCAGCAGCCCGGGGGAGACTGATCCCTCTGGAAACACCATATATTTT
. TRBJ2-2 TRBV19 . CASSENTGELFF TGTGCCAGTAGTGAGAACACCGGGGAGCTGTTTTTT
. TRBJ2-2 TRBV11-3 . CASSSLSGELFF TGTGCCAGCAGCTCCCTTTCCGGGGAGCTGTTTTTT
. TRBJ2-7 TRBV2 . CASKPGFPEQYF TGTGCCAGCAAGCCGGGTTTCCCCGAGCAGTACTTC
. TRBJ1-5 TRBV27 once CATSPGRLNQPQHF TGTGCCACCTCCCCGGGACGGCTCAATCAGCCCCAGCATTTT